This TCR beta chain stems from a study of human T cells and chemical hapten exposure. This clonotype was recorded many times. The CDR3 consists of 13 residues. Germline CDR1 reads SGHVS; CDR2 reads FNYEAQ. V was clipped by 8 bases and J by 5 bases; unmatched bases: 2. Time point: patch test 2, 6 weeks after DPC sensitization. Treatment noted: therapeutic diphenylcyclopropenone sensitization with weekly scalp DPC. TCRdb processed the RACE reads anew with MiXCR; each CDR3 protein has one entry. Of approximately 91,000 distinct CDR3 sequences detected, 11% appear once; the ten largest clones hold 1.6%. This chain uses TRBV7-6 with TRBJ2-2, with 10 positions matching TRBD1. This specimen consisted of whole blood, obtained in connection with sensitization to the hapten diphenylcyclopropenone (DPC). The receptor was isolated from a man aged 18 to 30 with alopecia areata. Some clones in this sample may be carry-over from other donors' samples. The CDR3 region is CASGDRGTGELFF. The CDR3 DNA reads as TGTGCCAGCGGGGACAGGGGTACCGGGGAGCTGTTTTTT.